Following are 23 T cell receptor beta chains from one sample sequenced in a study of cytomegalovirus exposure and HLA in healthy donors. The assay was immunoSEQ multiplex PCR, and TCRdb's table has in-frame clones only and misses some. The data contain roughly 260,000 clones, more than 75% of them singletons. The sequenced sample was PBMCs. The receptors derive from a man between 18 and 29 years old in good health and CMV-seronegative.

V gene TRBV5-6 combines with J gene TRBJ1-6, with unresolved D. V gave up 4 bases and J gave up 11 bases, with 13 bases separating them. The germline CDR1 and CDR2 sequences are SGHDT and YYEEEE. The CDR3 sequence is 13 residues long. CDR3 in DNA: TGTGCCAGCAGCCCCGGTAGTTTTACACCCCTCCACTTT. Its protein product is CASSPGSFTPLHF.

This sequence joins TRBV7-9 and TRBJ2-2, with D unclear. V lost 6 bases to trimming and J lost 2 bases, with 13 bases between them. Germline V gene sequence: CDR1 SEHNR, CDR2 FQNEAQ (reference sequence). CDR3 length: 15 amino acids. DNA for the CDR3: TGTGCCAGCAGAGCTTTAGTGCTAAACACCGGGGAGCTGTTTTTT. This translates into CASRALVLNTGELFF.

The rearrangement joins TRBV27 to TRBJ1-4; 9 bases align to TRBD1. V was pared by 4 bases and J by 7 bases, with 4 bases of the junction left unmatched. The CDR3 is 14 amino acids. The germline V gene has CDR1 MNHEY and CDR2 SMNVEV (reference sequence). CDR3 sequence reads: CASSWTGDAEKLFF. In DNA form, the CDR3 reads TGTGCCAGCAGTTGGACAGGGGATGCTGAAAAACTGTTTTTT. Full variable domain (outside the CDR3, taken from reference TRBV27 and TRBJ1-4): EAQVTQNPRYLITVTGKKLTVTCSQNMNHEYMSWYRQDPGLGLRQIYYSMNVEVTDKGDVPEGYKVSRKEKRNFPLILESPSPNQTSLYFCASSWTGDAEKLFFGSGTQLSVL.

V gene TRBV7-2 combines with J gene TRBJ2-1; 11 positions match TRBD2. The CDR3 has 17 residues. Unmatched junction bases numbered 3, after V lost 2 bases and J lost 0 bases. Germline V gene lookup returns CDR1 SGHTA and CDR2 FQGNSA. Written as DNA, the CDR3 is TGTGCCAGCAGCTTACTAGCGGGGGGACTCTCCTACAATGAGCAGTTCTTC. Protein: CASSLLAGGLSYNEQFF. Complete variable domain (other parts from reference TRBV7-2 and TRBJ2-1): GAGVSQSPSNKVTEKGKDVELRCDPISGHTALYWYRQSLGQGLEFLIYFQGNSAPDKSGLPSDRFSAERTGGSVSTLTIQRTQQEDSAVYLCASSLLAGGLSYNEQFFGPGTRLTVL.

V usage is TRBV25-1 and J usage is TRBJ1-6, with TRBD1 matching over 10 bases. Per the germline V gene, CDR1 is MGHDK and CDR2 is SYGVNS. V shed 7 bases, J shed 10 bases, and the junction held 7 bases outside the gene matches. The CDR3 is 14 residues long. CDR3 in amino acids: CASKPGQGSSPLHF. As DNA, the CDR3 is TGTGCCAGCAAACCGGGACAGGGGAGCTCACCCCTCCACTTT. Together with reference TRBV25-1 and TRBJ1-6, the CDR3 gives the full variable domain: EADIYQTPRYLVIGTGKKITLECSQTMGHDKMYWYQQDPGMELHLIHYSYGVNSTEKGDLSSESTVSRIRTEHFPLTLESARPSHTSQYLCASKPGQGSSPLHFGNGTRLTVT.

V is TRBV6-5 and J is TRBJ2-7; TRBD2 aligns across 7 bases. The ends lost 0 bases at V and 0 bases at J; junction bases unmatched: 5. Germline assignment: CDR1 MNHEY and CDR2 SVGAGI. CDR3 size: 16 residues. CDR3 amino acids: CASSYSTGDYSYEQYF. The CDR3 DNA follows: TGTGCCAGCAGTTACTCGACGGGGGACTACTCCTACGAGCAGTACTTC.

The rearrangement uses TRBV7-9 and TRBJ1-2; no clear D. CDR3 length: 10 residues. V lost 11 bases and J 6 bases, leaving 10 bases between the germline ends. CDR1 and CDR2 from the germline V gene are SEHNR and FQNEAQ (reference sequence). CDR3 DNA sequence: TGTGCCGGTGAGGGTCATGGCTACACCTTC. It yields the protein CAGEGHGYTF.

The rearrangement links TRBV4-3 to TRBJ2-5; TRBD1 might be the D (5 bases). Germline V CDR1 and CDR2: LGHNA, YSLEER. This CDR3 has 13 amino acids. V dropped 1 base and J dropped 4 bases, with 7 bases sitting between them. The CDR3: CASSQGQGETQYF. The CDR3 nucleotides are TGCGCCAGCAGCCAAGGGCAGGGAGAGACCCAGTACTTC.

The genes are TRBV7-2 and TRBJ2-7; 7 bases line up with TRBD2. The V segment lost 5 bases and the J segment 4 bases; nucleotides outside the gene matches: 11. CDR3 length equals 15 residues. Germline V gives CDR1 SGHTA, CDR2 FQGNSA. This chain's CDR3 is CASSPPGLPFYEQYF. CDR3 nucleotides: TGTGCCAGCAGCCCCCCGGGACTACCATTTTACGAGCAGTACTTC.

This chain joins TRBV9 and TRBJ2-5, with 13 positions matching TRBD2. Germline V gives CDR1 SGDLS, CDR2 YYNGEE. The ends lost 2 bases at V and 4 bases at J; junction bases unmatched: 5. The CDR3 has 16 amino acids. CDR3 coding DNA: TGTGCCAGCAGCGTCCGGACTAGCGGGAGAGGAGAGACCCAGTACTTC. Translated, it gives CASSVRTSGRGETQYF.

This clone has more than one count but fewer than ten. The rearrangement uses TRBV9 and TRBJ1-5; no clear D. Deletions cut 0 bases from V and 3 bases from J, with 4 bases between. Germline assignment: CDR1 SGDLS and CDR2 YYNGEE. CDR3 length: 13 amino acids. CDR3 bases: TGTGCCAGCAGCGTAGGGCTCAATCAGCCCCAGCATTTT. Its protein is CASSVGLNQPQHF.

In this sample, this clone turned up a few times. The chain employs TRBV7-3 and TRBJ2-1; TRBD2 is a possible D gene (6 bases). Trimming shortened V by 3 bases and J by 5 bases, and 11 bases separated the two germline ends. CDR3 length: 14 amino acids. Germline V gives CDR1 SGHTA, CDR2 FQGTGA. The CDR3: CASSFGTLNNEQFF. In DNA form, the CDR3 reads TGTGCCAGCAGCTTTGGGACTCTAAACAATGAGCAGTTCTTC.

This sequence joins TRBV29-1 and TRBJ1-1, with TRBD1 identical over 8 bases. The V gene end was trimmed by 6 bases and the J gene end by 2 bases; junction bases not matched to a gene: 5. The CDR3 covers 13 residues. The germline CDR1 and CDR2 sequences are SQVTM and ANQGSEA. The CDR3 DNA is TGCAGCGTGGCGACAGGGGTCAACACTGAAGCTTTCTTT. This codes for CSVATGVNTEAFF.

This clone was seen just once. This rearrangement joins TRBV7-3 to TRBJ2-1, with 7 bases that match TRBD1. The V gene's germline CDR1 is SGHTA and CDR2 FQGTGA. This CDR3 is 13 amino acids long. Germline trimming cut 2 bases from V and 9 bases from J; bases unmatched to any gene: 4. The CDR3: CASSLSWTGEQFF. For the CDR3, the DNA is TGTGCCAGCAGCTTATCCTGGACAGGTGAGCAGTTCTTC.

CDR3 region: CASSLEGSGDTEAFF. The CDR3, as DNA: TGCGCCAGCAGCTTGGAGGGGAGCGGGGACACTGAAGCTTTCTTT. The V gene is TRBV5-1, the J gene TRBJ1-1, with D possibly TRBD1 on 5 matching bases. V was shortened by 0 bases and J by 3 bases, with 12 bases between the two germline ends. There are 15 residues in the CDR3. Germline CDR1 reads SGHRS; CDR2 reads YFSETQ.

This chain connects TRBV29-1 to TRBJ2-1; TRBD1 agrees at 9 bases. Germline trimming cut 4 bases from V and 4 bases from J; bases unmatched to any gene: 2. Germline V lookup: CDR1 SQVTM, CDR2 ANQGSEA. There are 13 residues in the CDR3. The chain's CDR3 is CSVGQGDYNEQFF. Written as DNA, the CDR3 is TGCAGCGTTGGACAGGGGGATTACAATGAGCAGTTCTTC.

This chain links TRBV5-4 with TRBJ1-3; 7 nucleotides match TRBD1. J gave up 4 bases and V 4 bases, and 8 bases lay outside the gene matches. The CDR3 extends over 15 amino acids. Germline V gene sequence: CDR1 SGHNT, CDR2 YYREEE (reference sequence). The CDR3 loop is CASSPGTAVGNTIYF. The DNA for the CDR3 is TGTGCCAGCAGCCCCGGGACAGCCGTCGGAAACACCATATATTTT.

The J gene is TRBJ2-5, the V gene TRBV6-5; maybe TRBD2 (6 bases). The CDR3 covers 14 residues. Germline CDR1 MNHEY, CDR2 SVGAGI. V was shortened by 4 bases and J by 9 bases, with 18 bases between the two germline ends. The CDR3 DNA follows: TGTGCCAGCAGTTTCGACTGGGGCCCGGGGGCCCAGTACTTC. Protein: CASSFDWGPGAQYF.

The genes are TRBV4-3 and TRBJ2-2; tentatively, D is TRBD1 (6 bases). Germline V gives CDR1 LGHNA, CDR2 YSLEER. V was clipped by 0 bases and J by 8 bases, with 10 bases between them. CDR3 size: 14 residues. CDR3 amino acids: CASSQDFRGGELFF. Here the CDR3 DNA reads TGCGCCAGCAGCCAAGATTTTAGGGGGGGGGAGCTGTTTTTT.

V gene TRBV4-1 combines with J gene TRBJ2-6; TRBD1 aligns across 11 bases. The CDR3 consists of 16 residues. Germline CDR1 reads MGHRA; CDR2 reads YSYEKL. V was pared by 10 bases and J by 0 bases, with 5 bases of the junction left unmatched. In DNA, the CDR3 is TGCGCCACCGCAGGGACAGGGGGCTCTGGGGCCAACGTCCTGACTTTC. Protein sequence: CATAGTGGSGANVLTF.

V usage is TRBV30 and J usage is TRBJ1-5; TRBD1 might be the D (6 bases). The V gene's germline CDR1 is GTSNPN and CDR2 SVGIG (reference sequence). The CDR3 contains 13 residues. Between the trimmed V and J ends, which lost 2 bases and 7 bases, there was a span of 12 bases. The CDR3 sequence is CAWSSQGLQPQHF. As DNA, the CDR3 is TGTGCCTGGAGTAGCCAGGGGCTCCAGCCCCAGCATTTT.

The chain has TRBV11-2 and TRBJ2-7; D perhaps matches TRBD1 (5 bases). The CDR3 covers 16 residues. Germline CDR1 is SGHAT and CDR2 is FQNNGV. V was cut by 1 base and J by 1 base, with 14 bases left in between. The CDR3 bases are TGTGCCAGCAGCTTAGTATGGTCAGGGATTTCCTACGAGCAGTACTTC. It translates to CASSLVWSGISYEQYF.

This chain's CDR3 is CSVEGTVGEKLFF. CDR3 bases: TGCAGCGTTGAAGGGACAGTCGGTGAAAAACTGTTTTTT. This chain joins TRBV29-1 and TRBJ1-4; D perhaps matches TRBD1 (6 bases). Trimming cost V 1 base and J 7 bases, with 10 bases left between them. The V gene's germline CDR1 is SQVTM and CDR2 ANQGSEA. The CDR3 has 13 residues.